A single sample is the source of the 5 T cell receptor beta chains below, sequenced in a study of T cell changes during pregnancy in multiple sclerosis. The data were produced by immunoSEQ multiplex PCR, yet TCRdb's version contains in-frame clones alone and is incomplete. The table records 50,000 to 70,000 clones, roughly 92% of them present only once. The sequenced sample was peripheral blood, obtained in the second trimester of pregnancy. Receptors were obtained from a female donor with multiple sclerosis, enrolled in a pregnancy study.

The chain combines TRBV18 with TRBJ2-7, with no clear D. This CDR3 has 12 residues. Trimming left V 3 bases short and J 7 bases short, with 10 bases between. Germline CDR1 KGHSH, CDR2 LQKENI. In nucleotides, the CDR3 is TGTGCCAGCTCACCCCTCCCTTTAGAGCAGTACTTC. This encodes CASSPLPLEQYF.

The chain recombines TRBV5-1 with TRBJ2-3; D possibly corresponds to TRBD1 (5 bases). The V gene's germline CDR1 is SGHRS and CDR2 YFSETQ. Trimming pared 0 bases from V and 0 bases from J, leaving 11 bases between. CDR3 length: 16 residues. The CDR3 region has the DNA TGCGCCAGCAGCTTGGAAGGCAGGGTTAGCACAGATACGCAGTATTTT. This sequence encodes CASSLEGRVSTDTQYF.

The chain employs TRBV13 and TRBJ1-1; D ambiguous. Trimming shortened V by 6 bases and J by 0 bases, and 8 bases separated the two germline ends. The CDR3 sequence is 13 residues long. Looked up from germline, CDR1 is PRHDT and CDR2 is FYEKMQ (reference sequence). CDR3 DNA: TGTGCCAGCAGTTCATTCATGAACACTGAAGCTTTCTTT. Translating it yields CASSSFMNTEAFF.

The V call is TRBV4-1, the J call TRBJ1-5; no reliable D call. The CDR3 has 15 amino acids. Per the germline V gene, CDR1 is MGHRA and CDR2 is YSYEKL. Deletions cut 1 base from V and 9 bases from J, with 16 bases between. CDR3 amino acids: CASSQVFLRSWPQHF. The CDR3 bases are TGCGCCAGCAGCCAAGTATTTCTGCGTTCATGGCCCCAGCATTTT.

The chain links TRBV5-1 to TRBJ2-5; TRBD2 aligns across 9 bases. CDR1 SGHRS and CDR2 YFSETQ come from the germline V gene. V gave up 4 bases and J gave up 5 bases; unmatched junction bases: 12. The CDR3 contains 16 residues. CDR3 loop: CASSVTSGRSRETQYF. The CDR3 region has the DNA TGCGCCAGCAGCGTGACTAGCGGACGGAGTAGGGAGACCCAGTACTTC.